This T cell receptor (beta chain) was recorded in a study of esophageal squamous cell carcinoma under preoperative chemotherapy. Study overall: Samples included peripheral blood T cells as well as tumor-infiltrating lymphocytes.

Described time point: after preoperative PTX-NDP chemotherapy. The germline CDR1 and CDR2 sequences are MNHNS and SASEGT. The CDR3 is made up of 16 amino acids. Study-level points and caveats: Tumor-infiltrating lymphocytes showed no significant post-chemotherapy TCR diversity increase, unlike peripheral T cells. After treatment, tumor-infiltrating lymphocytes apparently came partly from blood T cells.

Worth noting for this clonotype: Antigen unknown. One junction end disagrees with the germline gene, perhaps due to a read error.

TCRdb recomputed calls from the PCR reads with MiXCR, one row per CDR3 protein. The top ten clones hold less than 35% of a sample with roughly 10,000 distinct CDR3 sequences, approximately 62% of them seen once. The source of this sequence is a human donor with esophageal squamous cell carcinoma. The donor label of this sample is uncertain. The chain joins TRBV6-1 to TRBJ2-4, with 7 bases lining up with TRBD2. The sample was gathered from a patient given preoperative chemotherapy. CDR3 sequence reads: CASSVLGGRAKDTQYF. For the CDR3, the DNA is TGTGCCAGCAGTGTCTTGGGGGGGAGAGCCAAAGATACTCAGTATTTC.